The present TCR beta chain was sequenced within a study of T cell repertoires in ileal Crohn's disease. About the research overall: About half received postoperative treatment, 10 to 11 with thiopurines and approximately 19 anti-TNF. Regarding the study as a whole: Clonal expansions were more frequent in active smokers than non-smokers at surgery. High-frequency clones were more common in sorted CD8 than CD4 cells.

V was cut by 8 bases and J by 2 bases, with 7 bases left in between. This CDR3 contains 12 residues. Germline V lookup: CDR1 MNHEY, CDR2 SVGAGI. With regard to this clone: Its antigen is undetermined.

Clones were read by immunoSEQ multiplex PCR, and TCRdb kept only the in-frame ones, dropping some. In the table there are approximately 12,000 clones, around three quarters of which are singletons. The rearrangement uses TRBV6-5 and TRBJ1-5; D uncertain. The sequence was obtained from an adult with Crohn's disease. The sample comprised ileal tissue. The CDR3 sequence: CASSGRNQPQHF. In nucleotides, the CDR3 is TGTGCCAGCTCAGGTCGCAATCAGCCCCAGCATTTT.